These 16 T cell receptor beta chains were sequenced from one sample in a study of immune evolution from preneoplasia to lung adenocarcinoma. Sequenced by immunoSEQ multiplex PCR; TCRdb stores in-frame clones only, minus some. The data contain thousands of clones, around half of them singletons. Sequenced sample: FFPE normal lung tissue adjacent to the tumor. The receptor set was obtained from a person aged 45 to 59 with lung adenocarcinoma.

The chain is built from TRBV29-1 and TRBJ2-4; D not certain. Germline-derived CDR1 and CDR2 are SQVTM and ANQGSEA. Trimming pared 2 bases from V and 6 bases from J, leaving 20 bases between. The CDR3 extends over 16 amino acids. This CDR3 reads CSVEILRARTGNIQYF. In nucleotides, the CDR3 is TGCAGCGTTGAAATTTTAAGGGCCCGAACGGGAAACATTCAGTACTTC.

This clone came up a few times. J is TRBJ2-2 and V is TRBV29-1; unclear D gene. The V and J ends lost 4 bases and 1 base respectively, with 7 bases between them. Germline values: CDR1 SQVTM, CDR2 ANQGSEA. The CDR3 contains 13 residues. CDR3 bases: TGCAGCGTTGTGGCTGGGAACACCGGGGAGCTGTTTTTT. It is translated as CSVVAGNTGELFF.

The rearrangement links TRBV5-1 to TRBJ2-1, with 9 bases fitting TRBD1. Germline values: CDR1 SGHRS, CDR2 YFSETQ. The length of the CDR3 is 20 residues. V shed 3 bases and J 3 bases; nucleotides not matched to a gene: 19. CDR3 DNA sequence: TGCGCCAGCAGCTCCGGCATACCCGGGACAGGGATGAAGGGCTACAATGAGCAGTTCTTC. Protein sequence: CASSSGIPGTGMKGYNEQFF.

The chain couples TRBV4-1 to TRBJ1-4; D possibly corresponds to TRBD1 (6 bases). The CDR3 contains 15 residues. CDR1 is MGHRA, CDR2 YSYEKL, per germline. V was trimmed by 3 bases and J by 3 bases, leaving 11 bases between them. In DNA form, the CDR3 reads TGCGCCAGCAGCCAGCTACAGGGCGCTAATGAAAAACTGTTTTTT. Its translation: CASSQLQGANEKLFF.

This clone is deemed large. This sequence joins TRBV5-1 and TRBJ2-7, with 8 positions matching TRBD1. Losses at the gene ends were 0 bases for V and 6 bases for J; bases not matched to a gene: 5. This CDR3 contains 14 residues. Germline V gene lookup returns CDR1 SGHRS and CDR2 YFSETQ. In nucleotides, the CDR3 is TGCGCCAGCAGCTTGGCAGGGGGCTACTCCGAGCAGTACTTC. Translation: CASSLAGGYSEQYF.

The V call is TRBV28, the J call TRBJ2-1, with a weak D call TRBD1 (5 bases). CDR1 and CDR2 (germline): MDHEN, SYDVKM. This CDR3 is built from 16 residues. Trimming pared 5 bases from V and 0 bases from J, leaving 14 bases between. The DNA of the CDR3 is TGTGCCAGCAGTCCCCTTGCAGGGTCCTCCTACAATGAGCAGTTCTTC. Translation gives CASSPLAGSSYNEQFF.

This clone was detected only a few times. This sequence joins TRBV6-6 and TRBJ2-1; D ambiguous. V was shortened by 0 bases and J by 0 bases, with 9 bases between the two germline ends. CDR1 is MNHNY and CDR2 is SVGAGI in the germline V gene (reference sequence). The CDR3 covers 16 residues. The CDR3 bases are TGTGCCAGCAGTTACTCGGGCAGCTCCTCCTACAATGAGCAGTTCTTC. This codes for CASSYSGSSSYNEQFF.

This clone was detected a few times. The gene calls are TRBV19 and TRBJ2-5, with 9 nucleotides matching TRBD2. Per the germline V gene, CDR1 is LNHDA and CDR2 is SQIVND (reference sequence). Trimming removed 2 bases from V and 4 bases from J; junction bases left unmatched: 5. The length of the CDR3 is 15 residues. CDR3 loop: CASSIMAGGGETQYF. In nucleotides, the CDR3 is TGTGCCAGTAGTATAATGGCGGGAGGGGGAGAGACCCAGTACTTC.

The genes are TRBV19 and TRBJ1-4; D is unresolved. The V gene's germline CDR1 is LNHDA and CDR2 SQIVND (reference sequence). The CDR3 runs to 15 residues. V was shortened by 3 bases and J by 8 bases, with 16 bases between the two germline ends. The CDR3 region has the DNA TGTGCCAGTAGTATCCGCCTCCAGTGGGGAGAAAAACTGTTTTTT. Protein sequence: CASSIRLQWGEKLFF.

The sample holds a few counts of this clone. The chain uses TRBV14 and TRBJ1-1, with D possibly being TRBD1 (5 bases). In germline, CDR1 is SGHDN, CDR2 FVKESK. This CDR3 region has 14 residues. Trimming removed 3 bases at V and 3 bases at J, with 11 bases between. The chain's CDR3 is CASSHTQGYTEAFF. In DNA form, the CDR3 reads TGTGCCAGCAGCCACACCCAGGGCTACACTGAAGCTTTCTTT.

The J gene is TRBJ2-3, the V gene TRBV28, with 10 bases identical to TRBD2. V lost 7 bases, J lost 4 bases, and 8 bases stayed unmatched. CDR1 and CDR2 from the germline V gene are MDHEN and SYDVKM. This CDR3 has 15 residues. The DNA for the CDR3 is TGTGCCAGCACTATAGCGGGGGGCGGGGCAGATACGCAGTATTTT. Its protein is CASTIAGGGADTQYF.

This clone turned up a few times. V is TRBV11-2 and J is TRBJ2-1; possible D gene TRBD1, 6 bases. Looked up from germline, CDR1 is SGHAT and CDR2 is FQNNGV. The CDR3 is 15 amino acids. V was shortened by 0 bases and J by 7 bases, with 13 bases between the two germline ends. CDR3 in amino acids: CASSLDQGPWNEQFF. The DNA of the CDR3 is TGTGCCAGCAGCTTAGATCAGGGGCCTTGGAATGAGCAGTTCTTC. The entire variable domain, with the rest obtained from reference TRBV11-2 and TRBJ2-1, is as follows: EAGVAQSPRYKIIEKRQSVAFWCNPISGHATLYWYQQILGQGPKLLIQFQNNGVVDDSQLPKDRFSAERLKGVDSTLKIQPAKLEDSAVYLCASSLDQGPWNEQFFGPGTRLTVL.

The J gene is TRBJ1-1, the V gene TRBV30, with D possibly TRBD1 on 6 matching bases. The V and J ends lost 0 bases and 1 base respectively, with 9 bases between them. The CDR3 is made up of 14 amino acids. The germline gives CDR1 GTSNPN, CDR2 SVGIG (reference sequence). CDR3: CAWSVLTGNTEAFF. The CDR3 DNA follows: TGTGCCTGGAGTGTACTGACAGGGAACACTGAAGCTTTCTTT.

This clone was counted once. The chain is built from TRBV6-5 and TRBJ2-1, with D hard to call. CDR3 length equals 14 residues. CDR1 is MNHEY and CDR2 is SVGAGI in the germline V gene. V shed 0 bases and J shed 3 bases, with 6 bases lying between them. CDR3 in amino acids: CASSYSSRYNEQFF. CDR3 sequence (DNA): TGTGCCAGCAGTTACTCGAGCCGCTACAATGAGCAGTTCTTC.

V gene TRBV29-1 combines with J gene TRBJ1-2; no clear D gene. CDR3 length: 13 amino acids. V lost 0 bases and J lost 11, with 16 bases in between. Per the germline V gene, CDR1 is SQVTM and CDR2 is ANQGSEA. The CDR3 spells CSVEDFRGVGYTF. DNA of the CDR3: TGCAGCGTTGAAGATTTTAGAGGAGTTGGGTACACCTTC.

The chain combines TRBV28 with TRBJ2-7, with D perhaps matching TRBD1 (6 bases). The CDR3 sequence is 13 residues long. V was shortened by 3 bases and J by 2 bases, with 8 bases between the two germline ends. Germline assignment: CDR1 MDHEN and CDR2 SYDVKM. The CDR3 DNA reads TGTGCCAGCAGTTTGGACAGTACCTACGAGCAGTACTTC. Amino acid sequence: CASSLDSTYEQYF.